This TCR beta chain emerged from a study of cytomegalovirus exposure and HLA in healthy donors listed by TCRdb under 2017. In the study overall: In an earlier analysis of 587 of the donors, 250 to 300 Gb of sequence data and 120 million or so unique TCR beta sequences from 150 million to 200 million T cells were reported. Roughly five DR-DQ haplotypes were treated as single units for association and clustering because of strong linkage in the cohort. Approximately 310 gigabases of sequencing data and approximately 91 million unique TCR sequences made up an early release that covered around 640 HLA-typed donors. The study used immunosequencing to profile the T cell repertoires of approximately 650 subjects and linked those repertoires to cytomegalovirus serostatus. Every discovery cohort repertoire had been produced on one sequencing platform. Donor age, sex, ethnicity and CMV serostatus were compiled together with the repertoire data. A later analysis re-analyzed previously published TCR beta repertoires from approximately 670 donors and added high-resolution HLA genotyping to study TCR occurrence patterns. Typing coverage differed by locus: A, B, C, DRB1 and DQB1 were typed in roughly 620-640 donors, DQA1 in 522, DPA1 in around 610, and DPB1 in 450 to 490. In addition to the first cohort of 666 subjects, a separate validation cohort of approximately 130 different subjects was used. Class I and class II HLA loci were covered by the typing at four-digit resolution. Of the 350 to 450 genotyped donors, 70% to 90% were placed in the genetic ancestry cluster associated with self-reported Caucasian donors. A later genetic analysis used genome-wide SNP genotypes for about 60% of the roughly 670 donors, treating that subset as a discovery cohort. The study was designed to test whether signatures of past pathogen exposure could be identified by cataloging public T cell receptors. To decide whether each TCR beta V gene segment behaved as functional or pseudogenic, an earlier analysis of some 570 of the donors relied on high-throughput TCR beta sequencing. To predict cytomegalovirus infection status, the study combined high-throughput TCR immunosequencing, statistical association of individual TCRs with disease status, and machine learning. Rather than drawing on any new phenotypic data, the later analysis identified candidate immune exposures from TCR beta sequences and the way those sequences occurred across donors. Among roughly 370 genotyped donors of the cohort, an average of roughly 240,000 unique TCR beta nucleotide sequences were sequenced per donor, roughly 20% of them non-productive.

For this clone: The antigen it recognizes is unknown. No much larger clone exists at a distance of one base, and base qualities are not known. Other DNA sequences in this sample translate to the same CDR3.

The cohort comprised under 700 healthy bone marrow donors. At the time of sampling, every cohort member was nominally healthy, though immune exposures that went unrecorded were likely present. The donor was CMV seronegative and belonged to the group of around 350 seronegative cohort members. Each donor provided a peripheral blood sample, and peripheral blood mononuclear cells were used for TCR beta sequencing. The Qiagen DNeasy Blood Extraction Kit was used to extract genomic DNA from the blood cell samples. To prepare the library, the immunoSEQ multiplex PCR assay was applied. For the multiplex PCR, a mixture combining 60 forward primers for TCR Vbeta segments and 13 reverse primers for TCR Jbeta segments was used. The CDR3 region of rearranged TCR beta genes was amplified from genomic DNA by a multiplex PCR assay. The amplified TCR beta libraries were sequenced on the Illumina HiSeq System as 87-base-pair reads. As for how the authors treated the data: Across the 666 repertoires, a later analysis counted approximately 83 million unique TCR beta chains, about 10 million of which were shared by at least two donors. Raw reads were error-corrected and collapsed into unique sequences by a nearest-neighbor algorithm in which closely related sequences were merged to remove PCR and sequencing errors. V, D and J gene segments were assigned by aligning CDR3 sequences to IMGT reference sequences. Each retained sequence needed at least a six-nucleotide match to both a V gene segment and a J gene segment. A rearrangement counted as productive if the CDR3 had no stop codons and remained in frame with V and J, and every other rearrangement counted as non-productive. CDR3 was defined by IMGT convention, running from the second conserved V-encoded cysteine to the conserved J-encoded phenylalanine. Sequences without an unambiguous match to a single V gene segment were excluded from the earlier analysis of 450 to 750 of the donors. An earlier analysis of about 600 of the donors called V segments functional above 56.7% productive rearrangements and segregating when the between-donor standard deviation exceeded 5%. A statistical classification framework was built to diagnose cytomegalovirus status from the catalog of TCR beta chain sequences. In a later analysis, V and J genes were assigned by comparing TCR nucleotide sequences against IMGT/GENE-DB human TR gene sequences. In a later analysis, CDR3 sequences and most-parsimonious VDJ recombination scenarios were assigned using the TCRdist pipeline. A later analysis defined each TCR beta chain by its CDR3 amino acid sequence plus V-gene family, and excluded reads lacking a unique V-gene family. To address suspected cross-contamination and a sequencing artifact, a later analysis removed 550 to 750 highly shared, low-generation-probability nucleotide sequences. In a later analysis, a clonal expansion index was calculated for each public chain from normalized within-repertoire ranks of inferred template counts. A later analysis computed generation probabilities with a VDJ recombination model fitted to out-of-frame rearrangements, and checked the results against IGoR. In a later analysis, TCR-TCR, TCR-HLA and TCR-CMV co-occurrence was scored with hypergeometric tests, and a repertoire-size bias correction was applied to TCR pairs. A later analysis estimated false discovery rates by permuting HLA or CMV assignments 20 times. In a later analysis, co-occurring TCRs were grouped using DBSCAN, and TCRdist sequence similarity was added for clustering within HLA-allele-positive subsets. Repertoires with fewer than 30,000 or more than 120,000 public chains, plus five repertoires with anomalous nucleotide sharing, were excluded from co-occurrence clustering. TCRdb provides this immuneACCESS table in a form limited to in-frame rearrangements. Some clones are lacking; in checked studies, under half of them reflect an unresolved V gene, and why the rest are absent is not known. V and J calls and clone size follow that table, whereas D and trimming were derived from the DNA. A total of around 180,000 clones appear in this sample, 75% to 85% of them only once. The ten top clones hold around 1.6% of the sample.

V lost 0 bases and J lost 0 bases; the stretch between them is 2 bases long. From a lookup of the germline V gene, CDR1 and CDR2 are SGHTA and FQGNSA. The CDR3 runs 13 residues from the cysteine to the phenylalanine. Only CDR3 DNA is held: 39 bases, read in frame from base 1. General conclusions and limits of the study: In a later genetic analysis, a missense DCLRE1C variant was associated with V-gene and J-gene trimming of TCR beta chains, and the association was replicated in an independent cohort. In this cohort, only TCR beta chains were sequenced, and detectable features were limited by the absence of alpha or paired-chain data. Assigning TCR associations to individual alleles was difficult when HLA alleles, especially DR and DQ, strongly co-occurred. A few of the identified cytomegalovirus-associated TCR beta chains were confirmed in vitro to be specific for cytomegalovirus antigens. Correlated functional status among segregating V segments might be attributable to linkage disequilibrium, but an unknown experimental factor could not be ruled out. Specific HLA alleles were associated with 15,000 to 20,000 TCR beta sequences at a false discovery rate of 0.05 in a later analysis. Because HLA typing was missing for some donors at each locus, association tests included only the typed subset. In an earlier analysis of 587 of the donors, most TCR beta V segments appeared in productive rearrangements about 90% or about 30% of the time, broadly matching IMGT annotations. According to a later analysis, TCR association rates differed among HLA loci, with DRB1 alleles showing the most associated TCRs and HLA-C alleles showing the fewest. Most TCR sequences were seen in very few donors, while some public TCRs were found in many individuals. According to a later analysis, parvovirus B19, influenza, CMV and Epstein-Barr virus appeared linked to several top co-occurrence clusters. The classifier was reported to diagnose cytomegalovirus status with high specificity and sensitivity in both the original and validation cohorts. In a later analysis, HLA-associated TCR beta chains were found to be more clonally expanded and to have lower generation probabilities than equally common non-associated chains. The authors suggested that the approach could potentially be generalized to other disease states and immunological phenotypes. Because the 87-base-pair reads could not distinguish some IMGT-functional V segments, including TRBV6-2 and TRBV6-3, those segments were excluded. According to a later analysis, most CMV-associated TCR beta chains appeared to be HLA-restricted, and the HLA associations seemed to be driven largely by CMV exposure. A total of 164 TCR beta chains were listed by the study as associated with cytomegalovirus. According to a later genetic analysis, donors in an Asian-associated ancestry cluster had fewer N-insertions in productive TCRs than the roughly 670-donor mean. Immune exposure information for the cohort was limited to CMV serostatus. The sequencing pipeline was judged likely to have produced a cluster of highly shared sequence variants as a technical artifact. Because counts were too low, around 18 rarely observed V segments, including chromosome 9 orphons, were left out of the earlier analysis of some 600 of the donors. The presence/absence analyses assumed that sequencing depth was roughly uniform across donors, and that assumption may not be true. A further reported finding was that TCR beta sequences accurately predicted the HLA-A and HLA-B alleles for most subjects in the first cohort.

Sample: PBMCs. The chain joins TRBV7-2 to TRBJ1-2; the D gene identity is not certain. This clonotype was sampled from a woman between 45 and 65 years old in good health and CMV-seronegative. For the CDR3, the sequence is CASSLATNYGYTF. The DNA is TGTGCCAGCAGCTTAGCCACTAACTATGGCTACACCTTC. The entire variable domain, with the stretches around the CDR3 drawn from the reference TRBV7-2 and TRBJ1-2 proteins, is GAGVSQSPSNKVTEKGKDVELRCDPISGHTALYWYRQSLGQGLEFLIYFQGNSAPDKSGLPSDRFSAERTGGSVSTLTIQRTQQEDSAVYLCASSLATNYGYTFGSGTRLTVV.